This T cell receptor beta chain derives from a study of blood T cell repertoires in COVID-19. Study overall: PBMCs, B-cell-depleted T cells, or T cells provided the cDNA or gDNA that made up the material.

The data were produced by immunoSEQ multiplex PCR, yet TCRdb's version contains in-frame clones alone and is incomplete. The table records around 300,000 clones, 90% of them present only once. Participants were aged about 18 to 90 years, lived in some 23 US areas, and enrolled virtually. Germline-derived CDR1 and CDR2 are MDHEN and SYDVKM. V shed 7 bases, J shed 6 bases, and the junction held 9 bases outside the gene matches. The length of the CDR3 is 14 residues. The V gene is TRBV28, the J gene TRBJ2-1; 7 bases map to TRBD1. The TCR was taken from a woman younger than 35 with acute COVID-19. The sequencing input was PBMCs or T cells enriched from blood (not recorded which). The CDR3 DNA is TGTGCCAGCATGGGGACAGAGGCGCTCAATGAGCAGTTCTTC. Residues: CASMGTEALNEQFF.